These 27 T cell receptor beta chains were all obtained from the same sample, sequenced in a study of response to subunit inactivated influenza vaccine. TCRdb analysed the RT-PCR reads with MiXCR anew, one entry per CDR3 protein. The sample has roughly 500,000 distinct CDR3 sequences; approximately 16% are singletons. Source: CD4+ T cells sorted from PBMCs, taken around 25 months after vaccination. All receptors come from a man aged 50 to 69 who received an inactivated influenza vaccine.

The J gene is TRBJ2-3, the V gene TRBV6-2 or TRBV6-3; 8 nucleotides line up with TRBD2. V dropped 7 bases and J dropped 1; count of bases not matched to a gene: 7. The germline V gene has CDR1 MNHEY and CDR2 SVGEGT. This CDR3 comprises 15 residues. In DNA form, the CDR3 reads TGTGCCAGCACGGCGGGAGGACCGCGCACAGATACGCAGTATTTT. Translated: CASTAGGPRTDTQYF.

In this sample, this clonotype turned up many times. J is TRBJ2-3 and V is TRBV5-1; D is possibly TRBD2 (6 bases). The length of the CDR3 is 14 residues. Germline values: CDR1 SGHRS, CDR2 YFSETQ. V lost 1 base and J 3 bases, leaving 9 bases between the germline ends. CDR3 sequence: CASSLWGLTDTQYF. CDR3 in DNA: TGCGCCAGCAGCTTGTGGGGACTGACAGATACGCAGTATTTT.

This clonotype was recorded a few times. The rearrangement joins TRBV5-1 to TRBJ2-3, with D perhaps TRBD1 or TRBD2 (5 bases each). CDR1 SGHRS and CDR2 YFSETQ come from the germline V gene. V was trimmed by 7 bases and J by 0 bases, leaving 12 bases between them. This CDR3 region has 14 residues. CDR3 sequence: CASQEGDSTDTQYF. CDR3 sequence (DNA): TGCGCCAGCCAAGAAGGGGACAGCACAGATACGCAGTATTTT. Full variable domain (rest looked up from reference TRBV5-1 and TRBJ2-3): KAGVTQTPRYLIKTRGQQVTLSCSPISGHRSVSWYQQTPGQGLQFLFEYFSETQRNKGNFPGRFSGRQFSNSRSEMNVSTLELGDSALYLCASQEGDSTDTQYFGPGTRLTVL.

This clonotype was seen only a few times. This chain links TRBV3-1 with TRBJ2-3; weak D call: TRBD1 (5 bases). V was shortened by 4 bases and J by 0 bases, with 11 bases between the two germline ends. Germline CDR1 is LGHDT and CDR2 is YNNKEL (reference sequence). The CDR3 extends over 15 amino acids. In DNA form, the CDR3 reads TGTGCCAGCAGCCCAGGGTTTTCTAGCACAGATACGCAGTATTTT. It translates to CASSPGFSSTDTQYF.

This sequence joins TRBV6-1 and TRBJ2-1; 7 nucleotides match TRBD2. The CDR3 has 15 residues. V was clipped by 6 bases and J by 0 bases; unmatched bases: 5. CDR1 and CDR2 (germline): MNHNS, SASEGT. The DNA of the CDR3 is TGTGCCAGCAGGGAGCGGGGAAGCTCCTACAATGAGCAGTTCTTC. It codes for CASRERGSSYNEQFF.

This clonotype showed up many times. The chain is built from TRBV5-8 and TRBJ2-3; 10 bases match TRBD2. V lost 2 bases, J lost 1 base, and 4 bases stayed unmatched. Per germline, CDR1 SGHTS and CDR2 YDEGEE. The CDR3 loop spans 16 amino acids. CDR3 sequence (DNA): TGTGCCAGCAGCTTTTTCGGGACTAGCGGCACAGATACGCAGTATTTT. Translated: CASSFFGTSGTDTQYF.

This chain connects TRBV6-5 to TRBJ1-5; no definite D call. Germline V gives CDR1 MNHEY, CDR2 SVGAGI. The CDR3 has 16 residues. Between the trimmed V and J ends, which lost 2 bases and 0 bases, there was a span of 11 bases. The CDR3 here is CASSYTAVYSNQPQHF. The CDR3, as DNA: TGTGCCAGCAGTTACACGGCAGTCTATAGCAATCAGCCCCAGCATTTT.

CDR3 sequence reads: CASSALGTGQETQYF. CDR3 DNA sequence: TGTGCCAGCAGTGCGCTGGGGACAGGTCAAGAGACCCAGTACTTC. This chain joins TRBV28 and TRBJ2-5; 8 nucleotides line up with TRBD1. The ends lost 5 bases at V and 2 bases at J; junction bases unmatched: 7. Germline V gives CDR1 MDHEN, CDR2 SYDVKM. CDR3 length: 15 amino acids.

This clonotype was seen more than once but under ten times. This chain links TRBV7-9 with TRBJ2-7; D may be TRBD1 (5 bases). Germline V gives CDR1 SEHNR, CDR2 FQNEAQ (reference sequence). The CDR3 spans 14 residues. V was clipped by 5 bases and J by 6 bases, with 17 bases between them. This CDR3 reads CASSTRALEPEQYF. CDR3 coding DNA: TGTGCCAGCAGCACCAGGGCGCTCGAGCCCGAGCAGTACTTC.

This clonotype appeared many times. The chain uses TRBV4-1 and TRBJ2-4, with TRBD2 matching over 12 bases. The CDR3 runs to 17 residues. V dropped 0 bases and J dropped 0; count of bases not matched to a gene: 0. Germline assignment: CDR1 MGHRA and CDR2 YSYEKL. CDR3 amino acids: CASSQEGLAGAKNIQYF. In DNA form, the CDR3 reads TGCGCCAGCAGCCAAGAGGGACTAGCGGGAGCCAAAAACATTCAGTACTTC.

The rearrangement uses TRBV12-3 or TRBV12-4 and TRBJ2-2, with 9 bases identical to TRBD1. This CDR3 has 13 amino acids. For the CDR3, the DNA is TGTGCGACTCGGACAGGGGATACCGGGGAGCTGTTTTTT. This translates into CATRTGDTGELFF.

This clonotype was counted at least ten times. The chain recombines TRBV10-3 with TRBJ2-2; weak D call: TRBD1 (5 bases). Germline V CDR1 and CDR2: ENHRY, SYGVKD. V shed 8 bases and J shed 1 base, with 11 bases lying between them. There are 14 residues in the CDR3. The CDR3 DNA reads TGTGCCATCTCCCAAGGGGAGAACACCGGGGAGCTGTTTTTT. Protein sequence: CAISQGENTGELFF.

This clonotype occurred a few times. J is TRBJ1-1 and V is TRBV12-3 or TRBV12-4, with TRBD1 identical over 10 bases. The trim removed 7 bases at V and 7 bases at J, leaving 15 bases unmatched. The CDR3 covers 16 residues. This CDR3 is CASNKPGQGIFSEAFF. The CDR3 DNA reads TGTGCCAGCAACAAGCCGGGACAGGGGATTTTCAGTGAAGCTTTCTTT.

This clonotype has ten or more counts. In DNA form, the CDR3 reads TGTGCCAGCAGCTTAGGCCCTCGGGTCCCAGACCACTTT. Protein product: CASSLGPRVPDHF. This sequence joins TRBV11-2 and TRBJ1-6; no definite D call. The CDR3 is 13 amino acids. The V end was cut by 1 base, the J end by 18 bases, with 16 bases between. Germline CDR1 reads SGHAT; CDR2 reads FQNNGV.

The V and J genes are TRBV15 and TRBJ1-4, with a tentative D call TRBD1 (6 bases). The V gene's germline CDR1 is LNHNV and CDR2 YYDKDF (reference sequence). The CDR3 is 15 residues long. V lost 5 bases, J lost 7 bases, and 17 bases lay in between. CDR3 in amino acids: CATSSAGASSEKLFF. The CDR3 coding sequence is TGTGCCACCAGCTCGGCAGGGGCCAGTAGTGAAAAACTGTTTTTT.

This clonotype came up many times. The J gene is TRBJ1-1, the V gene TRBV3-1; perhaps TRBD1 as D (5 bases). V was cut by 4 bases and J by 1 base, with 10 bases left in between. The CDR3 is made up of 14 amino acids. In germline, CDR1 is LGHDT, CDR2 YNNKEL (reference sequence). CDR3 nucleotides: TGTGCCAGCAGCCCGCTTGGGGGGAACACTGAAGCTTTCTTT. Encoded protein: CASSPLGGNTEAFF.

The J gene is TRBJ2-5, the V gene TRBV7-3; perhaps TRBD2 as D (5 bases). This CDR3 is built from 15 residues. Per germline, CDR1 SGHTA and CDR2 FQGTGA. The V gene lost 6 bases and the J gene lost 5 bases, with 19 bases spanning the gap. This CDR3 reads CASSIASGEIETQYF. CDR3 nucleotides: TGTGCCAGCAGTATCGCCTCCGGGGAGATTGAGACCCAGTACTTC.

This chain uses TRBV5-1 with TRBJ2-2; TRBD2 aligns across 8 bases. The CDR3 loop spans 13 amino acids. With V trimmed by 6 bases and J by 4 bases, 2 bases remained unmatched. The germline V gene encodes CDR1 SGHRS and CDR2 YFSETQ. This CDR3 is CASTGGGTGELFF. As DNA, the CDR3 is TGCGCCAGCACCGGGGGGGGCACCGGGGAGCTGTTTTTT.

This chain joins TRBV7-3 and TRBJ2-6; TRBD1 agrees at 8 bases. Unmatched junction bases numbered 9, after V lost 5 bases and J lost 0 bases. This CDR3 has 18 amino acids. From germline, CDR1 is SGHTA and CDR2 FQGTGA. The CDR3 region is CASSGGRDRSSGANVLTF. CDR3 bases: TGTGCCAGCAGCGGAGGCCGGGACAGGAGCTCTGGGGCCAACGTCCTGACTTTC.

CDR3 region: CSARVPTDQETQYF. CDR3 nucleotide sequence: TGCAGTGCTAGAGTCCCCACGGACCAAGAGACCCAGTACTTC. The chain carries TRBV20-1 and TRBJ2-5; D call uncertain. The V end was cut by 1 base, the J end by 0 bases, with 9 bases between. This CDR3 spans 14 amino acids. Germline assignment: CDR1 DFQATT and CDR2 SNEGSKA (reference sequence).

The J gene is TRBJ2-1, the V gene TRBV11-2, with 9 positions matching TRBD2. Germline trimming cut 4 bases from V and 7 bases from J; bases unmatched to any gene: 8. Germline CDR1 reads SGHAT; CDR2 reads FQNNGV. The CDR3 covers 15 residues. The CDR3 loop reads CASSYSSGVLNEQFF. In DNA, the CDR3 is TGTGCCAGCAGCTACTCTAGCGGGGTCTTGAATGAGCAGTTCTTC.

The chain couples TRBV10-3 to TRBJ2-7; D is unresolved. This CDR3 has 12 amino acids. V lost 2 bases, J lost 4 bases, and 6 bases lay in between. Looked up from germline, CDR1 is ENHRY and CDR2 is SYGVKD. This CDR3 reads CAISEGYYEQYF. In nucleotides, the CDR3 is TGTGCCATCAGTGAGGGATATTACGAGCAGTACTTC.

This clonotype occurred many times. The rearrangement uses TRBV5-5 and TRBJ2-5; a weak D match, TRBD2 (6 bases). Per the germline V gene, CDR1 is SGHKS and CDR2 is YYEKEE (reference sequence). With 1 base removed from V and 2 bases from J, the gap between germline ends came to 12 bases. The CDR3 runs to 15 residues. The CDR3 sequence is CASSLPGAGQETQYF. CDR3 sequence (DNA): TGTGCCAGCAGCTTGCCGGGAGCCGGGCAAGAGACCCAGTACTTC.

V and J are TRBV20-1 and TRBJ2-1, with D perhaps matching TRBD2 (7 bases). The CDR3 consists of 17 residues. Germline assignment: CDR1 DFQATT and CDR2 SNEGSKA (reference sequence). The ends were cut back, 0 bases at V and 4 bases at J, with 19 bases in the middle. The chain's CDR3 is CSARDSGRGSIYNEQFF. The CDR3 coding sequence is TGCAGTGCTAGAGATTCTGGGAGGGGGTCAATTTACAATGAGCAGTTCTTC.

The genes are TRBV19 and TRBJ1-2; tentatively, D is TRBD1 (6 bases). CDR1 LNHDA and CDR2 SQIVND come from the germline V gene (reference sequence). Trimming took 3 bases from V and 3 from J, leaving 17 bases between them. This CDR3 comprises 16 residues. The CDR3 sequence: CASSMSPGAEYYGYTF. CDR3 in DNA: TGTGCCAGTAGTATGTCGCCAGGGGCGGAATACTATGGCTACACCTTC.

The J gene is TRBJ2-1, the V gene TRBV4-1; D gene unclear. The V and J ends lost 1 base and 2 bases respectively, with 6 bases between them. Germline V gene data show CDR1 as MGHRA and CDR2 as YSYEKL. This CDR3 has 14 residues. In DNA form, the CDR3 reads TGCGCCAGCAGCCAAGGGGAAACCTACAATGAGCAGTTCTTC. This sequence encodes CASSQGETYNEQFF.

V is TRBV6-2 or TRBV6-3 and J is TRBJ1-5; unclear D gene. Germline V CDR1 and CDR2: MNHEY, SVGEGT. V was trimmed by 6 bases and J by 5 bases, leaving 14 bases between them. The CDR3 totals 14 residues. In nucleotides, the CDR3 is TGTGCCAGCAGAATAGGAGGCTCCTATCAGCCCCAGCATTTT. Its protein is CASRIGGSYQPQHF.